Listed here are 10 T cell receptor beta chains from one sample, sequenced in a study of cytomegalovirus exposure and HLA in healthy donors (TCRdb year 2017). The library was built by means of the immunoSEQ multiplex PCR assay. A mixture of 60 forward primers for TCR Vbeta segments and 13 reverse primers for TCR Jbeta segments was used in the multiplex PCR. Here the immuneACCESS table is served through TCRdb, limited to in-frame sequences with V and J called. Missing clones are a known gap in these copies; in checked studies unresolved V genes cover under half, and the rest lacks a known reason. This sample gives 90,000 to 100,000 clones in total; over 65% of them show up just once. The ten top clones hold approximately 16% of the sample. Sequenced input: PBMCs. All receptors derive from a man in his sixties in good health and CMV-seropositive.

V and J are TRBV9 and TRBJ2-2; 7 nucleotides line up with TRBD2. The V segment lost 0 bases and the J segment 7 bases; nucleotides outside the gene matches: 3. The germline V gene has CDR1 SGDLS and CDR2 YYNGEE. CDR3 length: 14 residues. The CDR3 reads CASSVARGVGELFF. DNA for the CDR3: TGTGCCAGCAGCGTAGCTCGGGGGGTCGGGGAGCTGTTTTTT.

The CDR3 here is CASSTTGTSYEQYF. CDR3 nucleotides: TGTGCCAGTAGCACGACCGGGACTAGCTACGAGCAGTACTTC. The chain links TRBV19 to TRBJ2-7; TRBD2 aligns across 8 bases. CDR3 length equals 14 residues. CDR1 is LNHDA and CDR2 is SQIVND in the germline V gene (reference sequence). The junction had 7 bases not matched to a gene; V was cut back by 6 bases and J by 3 bases.

The chain joins TRBV29-1 to TRBJ1-2; TRBD1 aligns across 10 bases. Germline V gene lookup returns CDR1 SQVTM and CDR2 ANQGSEA. V lost 3 bases and J lost 5; bases outside the gene matches: 3. The CDR3 is 13 amino acids. The CDR3 region is CSVEDRGKYGYTF. The CDR3 DNA sequence: TGCAGCGTTGAGGACAGGGGGAAGTATGGCTACACCTTC.

The V gene is TRBV5-1, the J gene TRBJ2-7, with TRBD2 identical over 8 bases. J gave up 6 bases and V 5 bases, and 10 bases lay outside the gene matches. Germline CDR1 is SGHRS and CDR2 is YFSETQ. The CDR3 covers 14 residues. The CDR3 sequence is CASRPGGLVLEQYF. The CDR3 region has the DNA TGCGCCAGCAGACCGGGGGGGTTGGTTCTCGAGCAGTACTTC.

The genes are TRBV7-8 and TRBJ2-7; tentative D call: TRBD1 (7 bases). Germline CDR1 is SGHVS and CDR2 is FQNEAQ. V gave up 1 base and J gave up 5 bases, with 18 bases separating them. The CDR3 is 16 residues long. In nucleotides, the CDR3 is TGTGCCAGCAGCTTAGATGGTTTTGGCAGGGGGGACGAGCAGTACTTC. Translating gives CASSLDGFGRGDEQYF.

This clone was observed a handful of times. The chain uses TRBV29-1 and TRBJ1-1; 7 bases are shared with TRBD1. V lost 2 bases, J lost 3 bases, and 3 bases stayed unmatched. CDR1 and CDR2 (germline): SQVTM, ANQGSEA. The CDR3 has 13 amino acids. CDR3: CSVETDRDTEAFF. CDR3 nucleotides: TGCAGCGTTGAAACTGACAGGGACACTGAAGCTTTCTTT.

The chain is built from TRBV14 and TRBJ1-3; 8 bases match TRBD1. The CDR3 runs 14 residues. J lost 3 bases, V lost 6 bases, and 4 bases had no gene match. Germline V gives CDR1 SGHDN, CDR2 FVKESK. CDR3 protein: CASRRDRGGNTIYF. Here the CDR3 DNA reads TGTGCCAGCAGACGTGACAGGGGTGGAAACACCATATATTTT.

The chain recombines TRBV11-1 with TRBJ1-4, with no clear D. Germline assignment: CDR1 SGHAT and CDR2 FQDESV (reference sequence). CDR3 length: 14 amino acids. Between the trimmed V and J ends, which lost 3 bases and 0 bases, there was a span of 5 bases. CDR3 in amino acids: CASSLSTTNEKLFF. The CDR3 nucleotides read TGTGCCAGCAGCTTGTCAACAACTAATGAAAAACTGTTTTTT.

This chain joins TRBV12-5 and TRBJ1-1, with D possibly TRBD1 on 5 matching bases. Germline CDR1 LGHNT, CDR2 FRNRAP. CDR3 length: 20 residues. Trimming took 0 bases from V and 0 from J, leaving 23 bases between them. The CDR3 spells CASGLVGKTGGGGVNTEAFF. CDR3 coding DNA: TGTGCTAGTGGTTTGGTGGGGAAGACCGGAGGTGGGGGGGTGAACACTGAAGCTTTCTTT.

The CDR3 nucleotides are TGTGCCAGCAGCGGGACGGGGGGGCGGACAGATACGCAGTATTTT. Translated, it gives CASSGTGGRTDTQYF. The genes are TRBV9 and TRBJ2-3, with 8 bases identical to TRBD2. Germline V gene sequence: CDR1 SGDLS, CDR2 YYNGEE. The length of the CDR3 is 15 residues. J lost 3 bases, V lost 3 bases, and 6 bases had no gene match.